This T cell receptor (beta chain) was captured in a study of T-cell memory formation after mild COVID-19. Study at large: Largely donor-specific TCR clusters were found.

The CDR3 runs to 14 residues. Trimming removed 2 bases from V and 7 bases from J, with 14 bases in between. Germline loops: CDR1 SGHTA, CDR2 FQGNSA. TCRdb re-called the 5' RACE reads through MiXCR, storing one row per CDR3 protein. In the table there are some 62,000 distinct CDR3 sequences, 9% to 9.5% of which are singletons. In this sample, this clonotype turned up many times. Its antigen is as yet unknown. Regarding the study as a whole: Contracting CD4+ clones sat mainly in CM and EM; CD8+ in EMRA. While clones contracting from day 15 to 85 were balanced between CD4 and CD8, later expanders leaned CD4+.

The sequence came from a young man who had mild COVID-19 (a few samples of this study predate the infection). Cell type and time point are not known. This rearrangement joins TRBV7-2 to TRBJ2-5, with D unclear. Material: PBMCs or a T cell subset sorted from them (not recorded which). In DNA, the CDR3 is TGTGCCAGCAGCTTACTAGAGCGATGGGGGACCCAGTACTTC. It codes for CASSLLERWGTQYF.